The sequence of this T cell receptor beta chain was determined in a study of OX40 agonist ivuxolimab in advanced cancers. Regarding the complete study: Ivuxolimab was an agonistic, fully human IgG2 monoclonal antibody directed against OX40 (CD134), a costimulatory receptor. Intravenous ivuxolimab was administered to patients every 2 weeks at six dose levels: 0.01, 0.1, 0.3, 1.5, 3 and 10 mg/kg. Of the approximately 50 patients in dose escalation, about 20 had hepatocellular carcinoma, approximately 15 had melanoma, 9 had renal cell carcinoma and 9 had head and neck cancer. The dose-escalation cohort was 82.7% male with a mean age of about 65 years, ranging from roughly 20 to 80. Prior anti-PD-1, anti-PD-L1 or anti-CTLA-4 therapy was permitted, and 40% of dose-escalation patients had received checkpoint inhibitors. Three dose-escalation patients achieved partial responses, one with hepatocellular carcinoma and two with cutaneous melanoma. Peripheral TCRbeta sequencing was intended to test whether TCR sequence diversity was altered and clonal T-cell expansion was caused by ivuxolimab. The paper describes the monotherapy dose-escalation part (N ≈ 49 patients) of the phase I trial of ivuxolimab. What the authors observed across the whole study: In the 0.1-3.0 mg/kg groups, partial responders were among the patients with the lowest normalized peripheral clonal expansion, particularly in CD8+ T cells. Antigen specificity was not determined for the clonally expanded peripheral T cells. Low levels of normalized T-cell clonal expansion were also seen in some nonresponding patients. After ivuxolimab, expanded clones were on average more numerous among CD8+ T cells than among CD4+ T cells. At doses of 0.1 to 3.0 mg/kg, clonal expansion of both CD4+ and CD8+ blood T cells was observed from baseline to week 6.

The CDR3 runs 15 amino acids, cysteine and phenylalanine included. CDR3 DNA is the only sequence kept; it has 45 bases, read in frame from the first base. CDR1 and CDR2 (MNHEY, SVGAGI) derive from the germline V gene. V is clipped by 4 bases and J by 1 base, and the sequence between their germline boundaries is 13 bases long. The trial excluded patients who had a history of autoimmune disease or were on systemic immunosuppression. Peripheral blood for TCR sequencing was collected from all dose cohorts at baseline, on cycle 4 day 1, and on cycle 7 day 1. Samples came from an open-label, multicenter, first-in-human phase I dose-escalation trial of ivuxolimab. The trial enrolled adults with locally advanced or metastatic head and neck squamous cell, hepatocellular, melanoma or renal cell carcinoma. Before TCR sequencing, CD4+ T cells and CD8+ T cells were sorted from peripheral blood as separate populations.

In the case of this clone: There is no known antigen for this receptor. Base qualities are missing; no much larger clone stands one base away.

Genomic DNA was extracted from sorted cells for sequencing of the TCRbeta CDR3 region. The immunoSEQ Assay was used for sequencing of TCRbeta CDR3 regions. The source is immuneACCESS, and TCRdb retained only in-frame sequences with V and J called. Part of the clones is not carried over; for the studies checked, unresolved V genes explain less than half of this, and the remainder is unexplained. For this sample the table gives 40,000 to 50,000 clones, of which about nine tenths were detected only once. The top ten hold around 1% of the sample. The V and J genes are TRBV6-5 and TRBJ1-1, with the D segment identity uncertain. The source of this sequence is an adult with an advanced solid tumor such as melanoma, head and neck, liver or kidney cancer. This sample comprised CD4+ or CD8+ T cells sorted from blood, obtained in a trial of the OX40 agonist ivuxolimab. The CDR3: CASSSPAGRNTEAFF. The nucleotide sequence reads as follows: TGTGCCAGCAGTTCCCCGGCAGGCAGGAACACTGAAGCTTTCTTT.